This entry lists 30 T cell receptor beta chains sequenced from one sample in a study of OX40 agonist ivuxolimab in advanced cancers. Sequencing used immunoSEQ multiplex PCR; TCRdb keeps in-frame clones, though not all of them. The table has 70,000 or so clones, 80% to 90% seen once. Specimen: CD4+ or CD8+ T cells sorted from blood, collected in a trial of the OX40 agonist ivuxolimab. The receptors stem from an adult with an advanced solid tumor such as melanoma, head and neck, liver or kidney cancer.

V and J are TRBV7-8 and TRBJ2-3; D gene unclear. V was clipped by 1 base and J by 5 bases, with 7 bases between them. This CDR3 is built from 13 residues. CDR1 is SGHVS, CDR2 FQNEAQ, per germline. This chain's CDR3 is CASSLGLGDTQYF. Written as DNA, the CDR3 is TGTGCCAGCAGCTTAGGACTCGGAGATACGCAGTATTTT.

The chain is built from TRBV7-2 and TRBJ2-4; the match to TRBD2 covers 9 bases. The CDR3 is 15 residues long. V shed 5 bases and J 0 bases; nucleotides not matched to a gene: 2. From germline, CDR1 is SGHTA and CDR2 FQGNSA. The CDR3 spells CASSRGGGAKNIQYF. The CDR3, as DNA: TGTGCCAGCAGCCGCGGGGGGGGAGCCAAAAACATTCAGTACTTC.

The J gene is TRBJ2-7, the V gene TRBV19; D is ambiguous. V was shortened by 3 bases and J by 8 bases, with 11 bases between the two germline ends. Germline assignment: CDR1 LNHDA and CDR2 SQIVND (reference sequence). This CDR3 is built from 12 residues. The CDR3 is CASSMGDIKQYF. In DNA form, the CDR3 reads TGTGCCAGTAGTATGGGCGACATCAAGCAGTACTTC.

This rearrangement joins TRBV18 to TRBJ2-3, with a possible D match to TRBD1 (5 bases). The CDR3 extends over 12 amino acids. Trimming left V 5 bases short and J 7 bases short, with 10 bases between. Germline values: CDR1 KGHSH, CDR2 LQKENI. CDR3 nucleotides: TGTGCCAGCTCAGAAGGGGCAAATACGCAGTATTTT. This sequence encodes CASSEGANTQYF. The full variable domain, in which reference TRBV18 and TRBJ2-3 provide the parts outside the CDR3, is NAGVMQNPRHLVRRRGQEARLRCSPMKGHSHVYWYRQLPEEGLKFMVYLQKENIIDESGMPKERFSAEFPKEGPSILRIQQVVRGDSAAYFCASSEGANTQYFGPGTRLTVL.

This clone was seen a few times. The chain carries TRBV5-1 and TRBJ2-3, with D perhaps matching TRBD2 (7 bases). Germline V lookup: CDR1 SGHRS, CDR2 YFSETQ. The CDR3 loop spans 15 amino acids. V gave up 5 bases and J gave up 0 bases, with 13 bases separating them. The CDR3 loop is CASSLEGGSTDTQYF. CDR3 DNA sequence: TGCGCCAGCAGTCTCGAGGGGGGGAGCACAGATACGCAGTATTTT.

The CDR3 sequence: CASSLGGGPMNTEAFF. CDR3 nucleotides: TGTGCCAGCAGCTTGGGAGGGGGGCCTATGAACACTGAAGCTTTCTTT. This chain connects TRBV5-6 to TRBJ1-1, with D maybe TRBD1 (6 bases). This CDR3 region has 16 residues. Between the trimmed V and J ends, which lost 0 bases and 0 bases, there was a span of 12 bases. The germline V gene has CDR1 SGHDT and CDR2 YYEEEE.

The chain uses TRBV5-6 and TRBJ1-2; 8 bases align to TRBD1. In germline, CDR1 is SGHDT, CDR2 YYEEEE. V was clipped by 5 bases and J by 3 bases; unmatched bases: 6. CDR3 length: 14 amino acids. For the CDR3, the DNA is TGTGCCAGCAGTAACGGACAGGGACACTATGGCTACACCTTC. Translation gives CASSNGQGHYGYTF. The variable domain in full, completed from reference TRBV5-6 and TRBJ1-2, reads DAGVTQSPTHLIKTRGQQVTLRCSPKSGHDTVSWYQQALGQGPQFIFQYYEEEERQRGNFPDRFSGHQFPNYSSELNVNALLLGDSALYLCASSNGQGHYGYTFGSGTRLTVV.

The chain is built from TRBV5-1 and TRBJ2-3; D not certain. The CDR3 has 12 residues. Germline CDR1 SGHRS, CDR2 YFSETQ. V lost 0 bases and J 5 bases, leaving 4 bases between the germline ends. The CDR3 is CASSLGGDTQYF. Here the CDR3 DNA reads TGCGCCAGCAGCTTGGGAGGAGATACGCAGTATTTT. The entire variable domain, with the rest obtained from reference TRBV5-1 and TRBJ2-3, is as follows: KAGVTQTPRYLIKTRGQQVTLSCSPISGHRSVSWYQQTPGQGLQFLFEYFSETQRNKGNFPGRFSGRQFSNSRSEMNVSTLELGDSALYLCASSLGGDTQYFGPGTRLTVL.

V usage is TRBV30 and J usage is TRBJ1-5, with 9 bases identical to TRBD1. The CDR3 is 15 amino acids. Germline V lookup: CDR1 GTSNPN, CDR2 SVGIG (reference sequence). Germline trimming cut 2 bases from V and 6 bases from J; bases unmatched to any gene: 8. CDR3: CAWSSFDRGAQPQHF. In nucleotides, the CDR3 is TGTGCCTGGAGTTCGTTCGACAGGGGGGCTCAGCCCCAGCATTTT.

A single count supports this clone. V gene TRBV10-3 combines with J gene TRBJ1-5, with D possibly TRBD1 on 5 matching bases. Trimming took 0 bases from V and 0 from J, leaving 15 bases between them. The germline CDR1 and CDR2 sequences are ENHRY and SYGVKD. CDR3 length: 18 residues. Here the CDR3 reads CAISESMYGASSNQPQHF. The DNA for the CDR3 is TGTGCCATCAGTGAGTCGATGTATGGGGCGTCTAGCAATCAGCCCCAGCATTTT.

The CDR3 here is CSAFDGERYTF. For the CDR3, the DNA is TGCAGTGCTTTTGACGGGGAGAGGTACACCTTC. V and J are TRBV20-1 and TRBJ1-2, with D unresolved. Trimming shortened V by 5 bases and J by 11 bases, and 15 bases separated the two germline ends. CDR1 and CDR2 from the germline V gene are DFQATT and SNEGSKA (reference sequence). The CDR3 has 11 amino acids.

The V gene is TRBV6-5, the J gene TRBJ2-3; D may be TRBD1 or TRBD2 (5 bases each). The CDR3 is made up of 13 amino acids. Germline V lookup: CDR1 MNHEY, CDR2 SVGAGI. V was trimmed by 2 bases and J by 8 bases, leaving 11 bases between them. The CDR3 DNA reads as TGTGCCAGCAGTTACCCCGGGGACGGTACGCAGTATTTT. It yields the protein CASSYPGDGTQYF.

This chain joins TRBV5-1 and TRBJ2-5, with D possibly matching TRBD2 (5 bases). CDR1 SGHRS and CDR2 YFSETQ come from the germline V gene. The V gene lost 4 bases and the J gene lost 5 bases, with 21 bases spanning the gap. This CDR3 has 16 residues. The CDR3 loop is CASSLGLRVSEETQYF. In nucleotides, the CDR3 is TGCGCCAGCAGCCTGGGTCTGCGGGTTTCGGAGGAGACCCAGTACTTC.

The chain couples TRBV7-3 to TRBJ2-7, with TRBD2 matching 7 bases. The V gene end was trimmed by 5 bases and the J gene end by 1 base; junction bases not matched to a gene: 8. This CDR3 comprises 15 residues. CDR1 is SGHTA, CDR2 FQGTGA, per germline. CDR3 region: CASSPTGGGSYEQYF. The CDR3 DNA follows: TGTGCCAGCAGCCCGACGGGCGGGGGATCCTACGAGCAGTACTTC.

The CDR3 sequence: CASGQTGGMKTQYF. The DNA for the CDR3 is TGTGCCAGTGGCCAGACAGGGGGCATGAAGACCCAGTACTTC. The V gene is TRBV19, the J gene TRBJ2-5, with TRBD1 matching 10 bases. The junction had 9 bases not matched to a gene; V was cut back by 8 bases and J by 6 bases. Germline V gives CDR1 LNHDA, CDR2 SQIVND (reference sequence). The CDR3 has 14 amino acids.

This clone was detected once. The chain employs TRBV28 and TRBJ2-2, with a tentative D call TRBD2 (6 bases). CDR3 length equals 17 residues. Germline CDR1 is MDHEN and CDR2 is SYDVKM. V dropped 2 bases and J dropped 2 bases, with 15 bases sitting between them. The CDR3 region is CASSLISRGFNTGELFF. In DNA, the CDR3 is TGTGCCAGCAGTTTAATTTCGCGGGGCTTTAACACCGGGGAGCTGTTTTTT. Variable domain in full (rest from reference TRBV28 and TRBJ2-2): DVKVTQSSRYLVKRTGEKVFLECVQDMDHENMFWYRQDPGLGLRLIYFSYDVKMKEKGDIPEGYSVSREKKERFSLILESASTNQTSMYLCASSLISRGFNTGELFFGEGSRLTVL.

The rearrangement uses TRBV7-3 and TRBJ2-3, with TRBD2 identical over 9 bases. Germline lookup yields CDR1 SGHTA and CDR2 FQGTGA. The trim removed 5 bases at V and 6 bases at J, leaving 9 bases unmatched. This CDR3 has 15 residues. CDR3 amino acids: CASSPLAGGVDTQYF. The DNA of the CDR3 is TGTGCCAGCAGCCCCCTCGCGGGAGGGGTGGATACGCAGTATTTT.

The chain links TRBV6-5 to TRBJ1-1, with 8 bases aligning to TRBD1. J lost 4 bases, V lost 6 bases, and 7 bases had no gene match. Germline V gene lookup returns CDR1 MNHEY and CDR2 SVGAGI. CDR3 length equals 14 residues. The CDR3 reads CASRAGQAGTEAFF. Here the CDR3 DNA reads TGTGCCAGCAGGGCGGGACAGGCGGGCACTGAAGCTTTCTTT.

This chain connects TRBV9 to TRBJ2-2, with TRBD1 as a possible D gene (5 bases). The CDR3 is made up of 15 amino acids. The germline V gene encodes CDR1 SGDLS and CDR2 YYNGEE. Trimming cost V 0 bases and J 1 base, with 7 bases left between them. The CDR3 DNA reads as TGTGCCAGCAGCGTAGGACAGCGGAACACCGGGGAGCTGTTTTTT. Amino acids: CASSVGQRNTGELFF.

The CDR3 DNA reads TGTGCCAGCAGCTTGGCGCACAGGGGGCACATTCAGTACTTC. It yields the protein CASSLAHRGHIQYF. The rearrangement links TRBV5-4 to TRBJ2-4; 9 bases fit TRBD1. The junction had 3 bases not matched to a gene; V was cut back by 0 bases and J by 8 bases. CDR3 length: 14 amino acids. CDR1 is SGHNT and CDR2 is YYREEE in the germline V gene (reference sequence). The whole variable domain, remainder taken from reference TRBV5-4 and TRBJ2-4, is ETGVTQSPTHLIKTRGQQVTLRCSSQSGHNTVSWYQQALGQGPQFIFQYYREEENGRGNFPPRFSGLQFPNYSSELNVNALELDDSALYLCASSLAHRGHIQYFGAGTRLSVL.

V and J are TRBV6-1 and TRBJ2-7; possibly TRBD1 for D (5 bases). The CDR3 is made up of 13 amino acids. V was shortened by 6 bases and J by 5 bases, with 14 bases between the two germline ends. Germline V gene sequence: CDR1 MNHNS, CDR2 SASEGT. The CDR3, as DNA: TGTGCCAGCAGCCCTAGGGGCAGGGACGAGCAGTACTTC. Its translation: CASSPRGRDEQYF.

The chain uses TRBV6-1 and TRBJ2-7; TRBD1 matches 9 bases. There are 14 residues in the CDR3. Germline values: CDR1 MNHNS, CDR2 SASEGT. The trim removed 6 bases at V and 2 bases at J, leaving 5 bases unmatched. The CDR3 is CASSRDRVTYEQYF. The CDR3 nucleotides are TGTGCCAGCAGCCGGGACAGGGTGACCTACGAGCAGTACTTC.

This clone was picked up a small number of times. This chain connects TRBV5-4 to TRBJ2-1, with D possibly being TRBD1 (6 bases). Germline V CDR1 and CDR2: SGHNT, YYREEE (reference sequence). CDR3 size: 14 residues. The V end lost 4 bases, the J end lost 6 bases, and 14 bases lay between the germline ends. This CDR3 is CASSLGGWVNEQFF. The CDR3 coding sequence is TGTGCCAGCAGCCTAGGGGGTTGGGTCAATGAGCAGTTCTTC.

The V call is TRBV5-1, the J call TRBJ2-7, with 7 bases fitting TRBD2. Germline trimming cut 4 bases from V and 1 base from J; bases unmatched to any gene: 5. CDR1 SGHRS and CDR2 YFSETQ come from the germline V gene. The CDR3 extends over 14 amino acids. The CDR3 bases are TGCGCCAGCAGCCCTCCCGGGGGGTCCTACGAGCAGTACTTC. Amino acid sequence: CASSPPGGSYEQYF.

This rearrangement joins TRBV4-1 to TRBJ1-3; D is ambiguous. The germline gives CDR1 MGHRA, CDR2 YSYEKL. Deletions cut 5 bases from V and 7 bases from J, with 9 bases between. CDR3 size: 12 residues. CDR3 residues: CASSSLRNTIYF. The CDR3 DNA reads TGCGCCAGCAGCTCACTCAGGAACACCATATATTTT.

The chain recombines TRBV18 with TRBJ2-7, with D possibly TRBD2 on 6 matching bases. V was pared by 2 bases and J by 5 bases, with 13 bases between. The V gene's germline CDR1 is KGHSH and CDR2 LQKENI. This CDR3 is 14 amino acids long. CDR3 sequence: CASSPLAGKNEQYF. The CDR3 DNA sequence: TGTGCCAGCTCACCATTGGCGGGGAAGAACGAGCAGTACTTC. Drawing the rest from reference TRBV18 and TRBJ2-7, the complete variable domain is NAGVMQNPRHLVRRRGQEARLRCSPMKGHSHVYWYRQLPEEGLKFMVYLQKENIIDESGMPKERFSAEFPKEGPSILRIQQVVRGDSAAYFCASSPLAGKNEQYFGPGTRLTVT.

The CDR3: CAWSWGEEETQYF. The CDR3 region has the DNA TGTGCCTGGAGTTGGGGAGAGGAGGAGACCCAGTACTTC. V is TRBV30 and J is TRBJ2-5, with D perhaps matching TRBD2 (5 bases). In germline, CDR1 is GTSNPN, CDR2 SVGIG (reference sequence). Trimming cost V 2 bases and J 5 bases, with 12 bases left between them. CDR3 length: 13 residues.

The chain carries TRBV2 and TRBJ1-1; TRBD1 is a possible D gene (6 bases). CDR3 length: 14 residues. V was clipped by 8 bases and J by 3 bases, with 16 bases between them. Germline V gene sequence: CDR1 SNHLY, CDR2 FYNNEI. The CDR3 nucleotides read TGTGCCAGCTCCTTATCAGGGGTTCACACTGAAGCTTTCTTT. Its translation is CASSLSGVHTEAFF.

CDR3 coding DNA: TGTGCCAGCAGCCCTCAGGGGACCGGGGAGCTGTTTTTT. Translation gives CASSPQGTGELFF. The genes are TRBV7-3 and TRBJ2-2, with D possibly matching TRBD1 (6 bases). Germline V gives CDR1 SGHTA, CDR2 FQGTGA. V lost 5 bases and J lost 5, with 9 bases in between. The CDR3 runs 13 residues.

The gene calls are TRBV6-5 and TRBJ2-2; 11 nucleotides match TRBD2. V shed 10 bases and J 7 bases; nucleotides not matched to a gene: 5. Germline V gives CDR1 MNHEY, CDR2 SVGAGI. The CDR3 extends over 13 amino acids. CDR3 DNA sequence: TGTGCCACCAGGACTAGCGGGCGCGGGGAGCTGTTTTTT. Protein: CATRTSGRGELFF.